This TCR beta chain comes out of a study of neurological immune-mediated disorders. The cDNA came from 5'RACE, which used 10-nucleotide random UMIs. TCRdb processed the 5' RACE reads anew with MiXCR; each CDR3 protein has one entry. The table records around 23,000 distinct CDR3 sequences, over 10% of them present only once. Trimming cost V 2 bases and J 5 bases; bases outside gene matches: 9. The CDR3 is 15 amino acids. Germline-derived CDR1 and CDR2 are SGDLS and YYNGEE. Unsorted libraries were prepared from 2 million PBMCs that had been stored at -80 C. Overall study findings and caveats: No CDR3 amino acid sequences recurred among expanded clones across subjects, suggesting private repertoires in all groups. TCR clonal expansion peaked in HTLV-1-associated myelopathy patients and was lowest in multiple sclerosis patients.

In this sample, this clonotype turned up many times. Antigen: not known. The material sequenced was PBMCs. This TCR was recovered from a woman in her thirties or forties with HTLV-1-associated myelopathy (HAM/TSP). V usage is TRBV9 and J usage is TRBJ2-5, with 7 bases that match TRBD1. Here the CDR3 reads CASSVETGTLETQYF. The CDR3 DNA reads TGTGCCAGCAGCGTCGAGACAGGGACCTTGGAGACCCAGTACTTC.